These 4 T cell receptor beta chains were sequenced from one sample in a study of regulatory T cells in long-lasting Graves disease. Through Arm-PCR of CDR3 regions and iRepertoire HTBI primers, TCR beta libraries were built. TCRdb processed the multiplex PCR reads anew with MiXCR; each CDR3 protein has one entry. This table holds 350,000 to 400,000 distinct CDR3 sequences, around 16% found once. Specified time point: newly diagnosed GD, antithyroid drugs for less than 3 months. The TCR library was made from RNA that had been extracted from PBMCs in TRIzol. The sample was peripheral blood mononuclear cells (PBMCs), taken at new diagnosis, from a patient treated with antithyroid drugs. The source is a female donor with Graves disease.

This clonotype has more than one count but fewer than ten. The V gene is TRBV6-5, the J gene TRBJ2-1, with 10 nucleotides matching TRBD1. This CDR3 region has 15 residues. Germline V lookup: CDR1 MNHEY, CDR2 SVGAGI. The ends lost 2 bases at V and 7 bases at J; junction bases unmatched: 5. Here the CDR3 DNA reads TGTGCCAGCAGTTACCTGACAGGGGGCCCAAATGAGCAGTTCTTC. Translated: CASSYLTGGPNEQFF.

J is TRBJ2-5 and V is TRBV27, with D perhaps matching TRBD1 (5 bases). The CDR3 is 16 amino acids. Germline lookup yields CDR1 MNHEY and CDR2 SMNVEV (reference sequence). The ends were cut back, 7 bases at V and 5 bases at J, with 23 bases in the middle. In nucleotides, the CDR3 is TGTGCCAGCAACCCGAACCCCAGGGATTATCGGGAGACCCAGTACTTC. It translates to CASNPNPRDYRETQYF.

This clonotype was counted at least ten times. This chain uses TRBV28 with TRBJ2-3, with 13 bases aligning to TRBD2. From germline, CDR1 is MDHEN and CDR2 SYDVKM. Trimming took 9 bases from V and 1 from J; bases not matched to a gene: 4. The CDR3 consists of 15 residues. The CDR3 region is CASITSGRGTDTQYF. The CDR3 DNA reads TGTGCCAGTATCACTAGCGGGAGGGGCACAGATACGCAGTATTTT.

This clonotype has a handful of counts. V and J are TRBV29-1 and TRBJ1-1; 10 bases are a match to TRBD1. Per germline, CDR1 SQVTM and CDR2 ANQGSEA. This CDR3 comprises 14 residues. J gave up 7 bases and V 6 bases, and 11 bases lay outside the gene matches. The CDR3 reads CSVMTGTGVIEAFF. The CDR3 DNA is TGCAGCGTAATGACCGGGACAGGGGTGATTGAAGCTTTCTTT.